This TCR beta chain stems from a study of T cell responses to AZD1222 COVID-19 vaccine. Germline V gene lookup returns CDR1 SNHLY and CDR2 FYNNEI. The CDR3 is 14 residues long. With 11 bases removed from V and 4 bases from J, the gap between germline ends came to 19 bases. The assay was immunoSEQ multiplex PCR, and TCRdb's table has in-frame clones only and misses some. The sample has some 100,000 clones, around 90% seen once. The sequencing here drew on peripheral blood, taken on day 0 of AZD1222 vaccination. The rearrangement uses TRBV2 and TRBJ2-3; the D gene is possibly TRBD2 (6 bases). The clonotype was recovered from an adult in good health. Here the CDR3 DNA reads TGTGCCCGGGGGACGGACGAGGGTCCAGATACGCAGTATTTT. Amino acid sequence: CARGTDEGPDTQYF. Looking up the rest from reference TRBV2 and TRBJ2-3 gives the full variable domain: EPEVTQTPSHQVTQMGQEVILRCVPISNHLYFYWYRQILGQKVEFLVSFYNNEISEKSEIFDDQFSVERPDGSNFTLKIRSTKLEDSAMYFCARGTDEGPDTQYFGPGTRLTVL.